Shown below are 6 T cell receptor beta chains from a single sample sequenced in a study of T cell responses to AZD1222 COVID-19 vaccine. Only in-frame clones appear in the TCRdb table, and some are missing; sequencing was by immunoSEQ multiplex PCR. The sample yields about 130,000 clones, approximately 85% seen once. This material consisted of peripheral blood, taken on day 0 of AZD1222 vaccination. The receptors come from an adult in good health.

This clone was seen a single time. Additional DNA sequences in this sample encode the identical CDR3. The chain combines TRBV2 with TRBJ1-5; D is uncertain. This CDR3 is built from 14 residues. The ends were cut back, 5 bases at V and 0 bases at J, with 8 bases in the middle. Germline CDR1 is SNHLY and CDR2 is FYNNEI. DNA of the CDR3: TGTGCCAGCAGTTTGGGCTATAGCAATCAGCCCCAGCATTTT. This sequence encodes CASSLGYSNQPQHF. Together with reference TRBV2 and TRBJ1-5, the CDR3 gives the full variable domain: EPEVTQTPSHQVTQMGQEVILRCVPISNHLYFYWYRQILGQKVEFLVSFYNNEISEKSEIFDDQFSVERPDGSNFTLKIRSTKLEDSAMYFCASSLGYSNQPQHFGDGTRLSIL.

A single count supports this clone. The chain joins TRBV6-4 to TRBJ1-1; D is ambiguous. This CDR3 region has 13 residues. V was cut by 6 bases and J by 0 bases, with 8 bases left in between. Germline V gene lookup returns CDR1 MRHNA and CDR2 SNTAGT. The CDR3 DNA reads TGTGCCAGCAGCGCTAAAATGAACACTGAAGCTTTCTTT. Translation: CASSAKMNTEAFF.

This clone appeared once. CDR3 region: CASSSGTDRGYTF. The CDR3 coding sequence is TGTGCCAGCAGCTCAGGGACAGATCGCGGCTACACCTTC. This chain joins TRBV7-8 and TRBJ1-2; TRBD1 aligns across 7 bases. The J segment lost 8 bases and the V segment lost 4 bases, leaving 7 bases of the junction unmatched. The CDR3 length is 13 residues. The germline CDR1 and CDR2 sequences are SGHVS and FQNEAQ.

The chain is built from TRBV5-1 and TRBJ2-7; possibly TRBD1 or TRBD2 for D (5 bases each). The germline gives CDR1 SGHRS, CDR2 YFSETQ. The CDR3 is made up of 14 amino acids. Between the trimmed V and J ends, which lost 5 bases and 0 bases, there was a span of 12 bases. CDR3: CASSAPGPSYEQYF. CDR3 in DNA: TGCGCCAGCAGTGCCCCGGGACCCTCCTACGAGCAGTACTTC.

This chain links TRBV10-3 with TRBJ1-2; weak D call: TRBD1 (5 bases). V was cut by 3 bases and J by 4 bases, with 9 bases left in between. This CDR3 is 13 amino acids long. Germline V gives CDR1 ENHRY, CDR2 SYGVKD. DNA of the CDR3: TGTGCCATCAGTGATATGGGACCCTATGGCTACACCTTC. Protein: CAISDMGPYGYTF.

The chain couples TRBV19 to TRBJ2-3; the match to TRBD2 covers 9 bases. Per the germline V gene, CDR1 is LNHDA and CDR2 is SQIVND (reference sequence). J lost 5 bases, V lost 9 bases, and 12 bases had no gene match. The CDR3 length is 15 residues. CDR3 amino acids: CASRAARGGIDTQYF. The CDR3, as DNA: TGTGCCAGCCGGGCCGCGCGGGGGGGGATAGATACGCAGTATTTT. Looking up the rest from reference TRBV19 and TRBJ2-3 gives the full variable domain: DGGITQSPKYLFRKEGQNVTLSCEQNLNHDAMYWYRQDPGQGLRLIYYSQIVNDFQKGDIAEGYSVSREKKESFPLTVTSAQKNPTAFYLCASRAARGGIDTQYFGPGTRLTVL.